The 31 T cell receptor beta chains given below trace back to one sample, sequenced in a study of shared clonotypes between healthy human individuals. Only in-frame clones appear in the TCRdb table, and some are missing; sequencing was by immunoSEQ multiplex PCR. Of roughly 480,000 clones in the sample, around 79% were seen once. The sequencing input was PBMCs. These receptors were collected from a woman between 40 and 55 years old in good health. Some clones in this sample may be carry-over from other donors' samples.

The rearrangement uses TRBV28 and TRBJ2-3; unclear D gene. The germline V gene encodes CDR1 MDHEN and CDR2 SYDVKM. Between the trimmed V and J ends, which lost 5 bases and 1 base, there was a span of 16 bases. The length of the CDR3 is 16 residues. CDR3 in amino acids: CASSAPVADRTDTQYF. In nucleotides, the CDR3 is TGTGCCAGCAGTGCCCCCGTGGCAGATCGCACAGATACGCAGTATTTT.

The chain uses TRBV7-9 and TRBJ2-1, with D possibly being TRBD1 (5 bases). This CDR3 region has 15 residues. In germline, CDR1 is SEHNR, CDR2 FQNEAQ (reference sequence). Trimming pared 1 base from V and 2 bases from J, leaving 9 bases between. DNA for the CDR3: TGTGCCAGCAGCTTAGGGGGCGCTACCTACAATGAGCAGTTCTTC. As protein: CASSLGGATYNEQFF.

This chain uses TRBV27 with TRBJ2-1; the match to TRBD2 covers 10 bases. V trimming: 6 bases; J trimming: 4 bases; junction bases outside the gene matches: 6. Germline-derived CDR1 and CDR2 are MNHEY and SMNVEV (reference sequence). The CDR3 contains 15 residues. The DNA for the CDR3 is TGTGCCAGCAGCCGGGGACTAGCGTATTACAATGAGCAGTTCTTC. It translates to CASSRGLAYYNEQFF.

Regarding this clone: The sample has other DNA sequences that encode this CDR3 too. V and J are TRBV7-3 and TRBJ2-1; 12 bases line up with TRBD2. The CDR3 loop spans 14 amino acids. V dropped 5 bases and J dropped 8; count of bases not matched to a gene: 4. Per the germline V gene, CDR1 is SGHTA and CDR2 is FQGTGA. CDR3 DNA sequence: TGTGCCAGCAGCCTAGCGGGAGGGTTCGATGAGCAGTTCTTC. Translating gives CASSLAGGFDEQFF.

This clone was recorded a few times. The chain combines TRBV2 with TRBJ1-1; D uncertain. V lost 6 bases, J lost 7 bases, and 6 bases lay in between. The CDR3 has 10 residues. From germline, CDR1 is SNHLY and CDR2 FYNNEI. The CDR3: CASRRVEAFF. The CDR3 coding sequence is TGTGCCAGCAGGCGGGTTGAAGCTTTCTTT.

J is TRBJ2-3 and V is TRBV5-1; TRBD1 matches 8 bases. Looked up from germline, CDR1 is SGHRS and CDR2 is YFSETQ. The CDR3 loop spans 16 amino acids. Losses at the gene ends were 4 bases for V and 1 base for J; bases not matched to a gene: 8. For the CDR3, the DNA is TGCGCCAGCAGCCCGGCCAGGGGGCCCGGCACAGATACGCAGTATTTT. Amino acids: CASSPARGPGTDTQYF.

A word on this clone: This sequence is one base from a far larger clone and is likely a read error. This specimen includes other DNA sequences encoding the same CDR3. The CDR3 DNA sequence: TGCGCCATCAGCCGGGACAACAATCAGCCCCAGCATTTT. As protein: CAISRDNNQPQHF. V and J are TRBV10-3 and TRBJ1-5; a weak D match, TRBD1 (6 bases). The CDR3 consists of 13 residues. Germline assignment: CDR1 ENHRY and CDR2 SYGVKD.

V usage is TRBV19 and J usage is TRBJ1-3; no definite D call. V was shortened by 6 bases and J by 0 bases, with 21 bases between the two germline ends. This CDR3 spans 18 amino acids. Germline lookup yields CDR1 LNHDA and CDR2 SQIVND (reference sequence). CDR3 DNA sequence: TGTGCCAGTAGAGCACTTCCCCGACGGTTAAGCTCTGGAAACACCATATATTTT. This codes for CASRALPRRLSSGNTIYF.

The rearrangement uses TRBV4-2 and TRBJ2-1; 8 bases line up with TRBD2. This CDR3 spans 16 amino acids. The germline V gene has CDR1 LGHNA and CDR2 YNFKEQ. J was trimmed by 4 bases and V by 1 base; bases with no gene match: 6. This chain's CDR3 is CASSQVTSGSYNEQFF. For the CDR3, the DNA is TGTGCCAGCAGCCAAGTCACTAGCGGATCTTACAATGAGCAGTTCTTC.

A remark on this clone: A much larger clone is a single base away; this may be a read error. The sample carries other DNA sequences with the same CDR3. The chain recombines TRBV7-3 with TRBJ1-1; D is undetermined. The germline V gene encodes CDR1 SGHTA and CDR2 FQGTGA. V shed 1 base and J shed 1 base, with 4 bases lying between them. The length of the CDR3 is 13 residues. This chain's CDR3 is CASSLMGNTEAFF. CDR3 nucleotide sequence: TGTGCCAGCAGCTTAATGGGGAACACTGAAGCTTTCTTT. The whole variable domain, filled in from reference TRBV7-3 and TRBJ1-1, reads GAGVSQTPSNKVTEKGKYVELRCDPISGHTALYWYRQSLGQGPEFLIYFQGTGAADDSGLPNDRFFAVRPEGSVSTLKIQRTERGDSAVYLCASSLMGNTEAFFGQGTRLTVV.

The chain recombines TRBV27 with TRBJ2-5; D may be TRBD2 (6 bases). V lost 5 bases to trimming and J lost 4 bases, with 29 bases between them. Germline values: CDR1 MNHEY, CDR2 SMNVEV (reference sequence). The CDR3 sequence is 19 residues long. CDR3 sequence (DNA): TGTGCCAGCAGTCCTATCAAGGGCCGTCGGGAGTCCTCACGAGAGACCCAGTACTTC. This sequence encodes CASSPIKGRRESSRETQYF.

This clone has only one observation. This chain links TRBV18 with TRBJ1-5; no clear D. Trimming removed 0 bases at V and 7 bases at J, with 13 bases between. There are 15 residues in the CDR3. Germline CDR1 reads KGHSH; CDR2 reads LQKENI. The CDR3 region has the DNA TGTGCCAGCTCACCACCGGCAGGAGTCGGCCAGCCCCAGCATTTT. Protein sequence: CASSPPAGVGQPQHF.

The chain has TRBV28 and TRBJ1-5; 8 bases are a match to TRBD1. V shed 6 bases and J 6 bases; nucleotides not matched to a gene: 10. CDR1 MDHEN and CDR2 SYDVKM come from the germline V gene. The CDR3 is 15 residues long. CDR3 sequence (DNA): TGTGCCAGCAGCCCGACGACAGGGGTTCCTCAGCCCCAGCATTTT. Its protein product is CASSPTTGVPQPQHF.

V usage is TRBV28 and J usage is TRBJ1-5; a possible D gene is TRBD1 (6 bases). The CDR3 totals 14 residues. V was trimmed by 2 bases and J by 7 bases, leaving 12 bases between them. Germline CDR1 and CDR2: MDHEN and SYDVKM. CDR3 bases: TGTGCCAGCAGTTTAAGAGGGGGGTTCCAGCCCCAGCATTTT. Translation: CASSLRGGFQPQHF.

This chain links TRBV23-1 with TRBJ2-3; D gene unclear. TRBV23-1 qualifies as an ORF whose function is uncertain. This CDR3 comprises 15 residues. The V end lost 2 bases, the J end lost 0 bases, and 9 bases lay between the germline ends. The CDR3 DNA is TGCGCCAGCAGTCAACCAGACCGAAGCACAGATACGCAGTATTTT. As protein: CASSQPDRSTDTQYF.

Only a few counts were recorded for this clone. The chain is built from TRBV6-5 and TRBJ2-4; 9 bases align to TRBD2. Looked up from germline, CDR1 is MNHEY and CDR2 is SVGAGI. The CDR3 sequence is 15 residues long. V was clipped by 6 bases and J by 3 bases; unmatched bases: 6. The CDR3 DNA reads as TGTGCCAGCAGCTCCCCGACTAGCGGCAAAAACATTCAGTACTTC. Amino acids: CASSSPTSGKNIQYF.

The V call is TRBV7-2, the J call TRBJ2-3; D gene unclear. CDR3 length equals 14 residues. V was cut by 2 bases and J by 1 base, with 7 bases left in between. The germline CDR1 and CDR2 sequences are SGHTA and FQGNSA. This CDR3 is CASSLFGGTDTQYF. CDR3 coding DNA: TGTGCCAGCAGCTTATTCGGCGGCACAGATACGCAGTATTTT.

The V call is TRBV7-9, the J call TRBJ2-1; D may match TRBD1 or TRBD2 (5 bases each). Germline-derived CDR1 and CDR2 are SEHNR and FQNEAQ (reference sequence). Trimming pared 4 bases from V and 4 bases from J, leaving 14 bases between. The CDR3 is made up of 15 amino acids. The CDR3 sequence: CASSSRDGRYNEQFF. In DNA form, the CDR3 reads TGTGCCAGCAGCTCCCGGGACGGAAGATACAATGAGCAGTTCTTC.

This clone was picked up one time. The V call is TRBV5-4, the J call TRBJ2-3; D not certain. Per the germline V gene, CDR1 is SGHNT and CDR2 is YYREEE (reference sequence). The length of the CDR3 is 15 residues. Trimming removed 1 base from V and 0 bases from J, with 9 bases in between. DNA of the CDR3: TGTGCCAGCAGCTTGTACGTGAGTAGCACAGATACGCAGTATTTT. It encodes CASSLYVSSTDTQYF.

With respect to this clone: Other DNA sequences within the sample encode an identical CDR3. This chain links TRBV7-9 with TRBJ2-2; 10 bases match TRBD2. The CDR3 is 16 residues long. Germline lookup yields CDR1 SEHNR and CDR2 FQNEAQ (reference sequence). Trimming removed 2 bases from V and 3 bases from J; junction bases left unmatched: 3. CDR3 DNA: TGTGCCAGCAGCTTACTCCTAGCGGGGGACACCGGGGAGCTGTTTTTT. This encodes CASSLLLAGDTGELFF.

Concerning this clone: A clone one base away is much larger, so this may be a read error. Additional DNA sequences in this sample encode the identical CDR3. CDR3 region: CASRSSGNTIYF. The CDR3 DNA reads TGCGCCAGCAGATCGTCCGGAAACACCATATATTTT. The V and J genes are TRBV28 and TRBJ1-3; D is undetermined. The CDR3 has 12 residues. In germline, CDR1 is MDHEN, CDR2 SYDVKM.

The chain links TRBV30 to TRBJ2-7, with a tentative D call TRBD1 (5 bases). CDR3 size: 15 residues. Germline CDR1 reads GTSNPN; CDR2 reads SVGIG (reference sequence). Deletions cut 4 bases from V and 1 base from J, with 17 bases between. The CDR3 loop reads CAWMRLDSPSYEQYF. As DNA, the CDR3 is TGTGCCTGGATGAGACTCGACAGCCCTTCCTACGAGCAGTACTTC.

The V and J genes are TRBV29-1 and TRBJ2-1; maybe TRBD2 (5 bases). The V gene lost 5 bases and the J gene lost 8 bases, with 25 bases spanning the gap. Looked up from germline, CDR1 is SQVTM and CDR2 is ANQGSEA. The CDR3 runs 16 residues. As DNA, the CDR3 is TGCAGCGTTACACCCTCTGATCGGGGTCGTTTCGATGAGCAGTTCTTC. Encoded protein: CSVTPSDRGRFDEQFF.

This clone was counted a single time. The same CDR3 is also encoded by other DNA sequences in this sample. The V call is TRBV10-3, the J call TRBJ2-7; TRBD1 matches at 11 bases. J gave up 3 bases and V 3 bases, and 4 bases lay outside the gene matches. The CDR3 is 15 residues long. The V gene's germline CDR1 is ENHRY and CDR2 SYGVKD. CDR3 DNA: TGTGCCATCAGTGAAAGAGGGACAGGGGGCTACGAGCAGTACTTC. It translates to CAISERGTGGYEQYF.

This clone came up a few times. This chain's CDR3 is CASSLGAGTGELFF. The CDR3 DNA is TGTGCCAGCAGCCTCGGGGCAGGGACCGGGGAGCTGTTTTTT. The chain recombines TRBV14 with TRBJ2-2; D is possibly TRBD1 or TRBD2 (5 bases each). The germline CDR1 and CDR2 sequences are SGHDN and FVKESK. The CDR3 extends over 14 amino acids. Trimming stripped 4 bases from V and 5 bases from J, with 11 bases between.

In DNA, the CDR3 is TGTGCCTGGAGGCAGACAGGGTGGGCCGGGGAGCTGTTTTTT. Residues: CAWRQTGWAGELFF. The chain is built from TRBV30 and TRBJ2-2, with TRBD1 identical over 7 bases. The V segment lost 3 bases and the J segment 6 bases; nucleotides outside the gene matches: 7. This CDR3 is 14 amino acids long. Germline-derived CDR1 and CDR2 are GTSNPN and SVGIG (reference sequence). The variable domain in full, completed from reference TRBV30 and TRBJ2-2, reads SQTIHQWPATLVQPVGSPLSLECTVEGTSNPNLYWYRQAAGRGLQLLFYSVGIGQISSEVPQNLSASRPQDRQFILSSKKLLLSDSGFYLCAWRQTGWAGELFFGEGSRLTVL.

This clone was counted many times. The CDR3 loop is CATSRDRRSGNTIYF. CDR3 nucleotide sequence: TGTGCCACCAGCAGAGACAGGCGCTCTGGAAACACCATATATTTT. The chain employs TRBV15 and TRBJ1-3; D call uncertain. The CDR3 has 15 residues. V was pared by 0 bases and J by 0 bases, with 6 bases between. The germline V gene encodes CDR1 LNHNV and CDR2 YYDKDF (reference sequence).

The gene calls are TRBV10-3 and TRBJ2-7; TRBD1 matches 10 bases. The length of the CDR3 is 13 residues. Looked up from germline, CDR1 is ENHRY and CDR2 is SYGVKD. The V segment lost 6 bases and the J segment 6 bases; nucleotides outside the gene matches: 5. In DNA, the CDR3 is TGTGCCATCAGCTCGGGACAGGGGATCGAGCAGTACTTC. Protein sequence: CAISSGQGIEQYF.

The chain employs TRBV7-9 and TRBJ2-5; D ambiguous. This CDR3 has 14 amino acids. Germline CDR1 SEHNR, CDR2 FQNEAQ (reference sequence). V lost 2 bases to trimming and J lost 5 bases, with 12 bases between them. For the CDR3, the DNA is TGTGCCAGCAGCTTACCCCTTTGGCCGGAGACCCAGTACTTC. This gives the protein CASSLPLWPETQYF.

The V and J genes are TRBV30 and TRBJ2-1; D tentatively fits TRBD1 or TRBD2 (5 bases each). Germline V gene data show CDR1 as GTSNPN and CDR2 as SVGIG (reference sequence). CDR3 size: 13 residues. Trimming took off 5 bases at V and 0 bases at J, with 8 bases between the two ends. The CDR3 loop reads CAWGDGSYNEQFF. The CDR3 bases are TGTGCCTGGGGGGACGGCTCCTACAATGAGCAGTTCTTC.

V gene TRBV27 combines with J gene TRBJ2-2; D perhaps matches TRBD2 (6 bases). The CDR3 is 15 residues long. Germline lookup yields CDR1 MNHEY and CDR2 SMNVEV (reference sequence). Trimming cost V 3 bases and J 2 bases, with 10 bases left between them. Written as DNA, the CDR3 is TGTGCCAGCAGTTTTCGCGGGGTCAACACCGGGGAGCTGTTTTTT. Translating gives CASSFRGVNTGELFF.